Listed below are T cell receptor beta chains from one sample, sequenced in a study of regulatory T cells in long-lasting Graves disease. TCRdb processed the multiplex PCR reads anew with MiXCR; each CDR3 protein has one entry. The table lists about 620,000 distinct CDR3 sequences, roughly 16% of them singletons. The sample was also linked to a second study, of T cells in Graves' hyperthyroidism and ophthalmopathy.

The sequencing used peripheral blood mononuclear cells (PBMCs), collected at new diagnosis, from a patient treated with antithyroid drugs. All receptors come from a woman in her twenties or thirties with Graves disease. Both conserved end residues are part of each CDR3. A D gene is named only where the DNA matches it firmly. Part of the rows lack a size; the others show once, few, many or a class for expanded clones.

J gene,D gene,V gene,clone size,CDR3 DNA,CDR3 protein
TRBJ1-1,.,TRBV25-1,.,TGTGCCAGCAGTGCATCCCCGGGGAGGAACACTGAAGCTTTCTTT,CASSASPGRNTEAFF
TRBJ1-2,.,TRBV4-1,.,TGCGCCAGCAGCCAAGAAGGTCCCAGCCCCTATGGCTACACCTTC,CASSQEGPSPYGYTF
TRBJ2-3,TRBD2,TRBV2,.,TGTGCCAGCAGGGCATGGACTAGCAGCGCAGATACGCAGTATTTT,CASRAWTSSADTQYF
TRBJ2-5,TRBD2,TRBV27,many,TGTGCCAGCAGGCCGGCCAGCGGGAGTGGTGAGACCCAGTACTTC,CASRPASGSGETQYF
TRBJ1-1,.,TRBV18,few,TGTGCCAGCTCACCGTTGGCAGGAGGGGGAACTGAAGCTTTCTTT,CASSPLAGGGTEAFF
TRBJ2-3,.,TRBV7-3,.,TGTGCCAGCGCTGTAACGGGAGAAGCCGATACGCAGTATTTT,CASAVTGEADTQYF
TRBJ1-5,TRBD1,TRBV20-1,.,TGCAGTGCTAGAATGGCAGGGGGGCAGCGGCCCCAGCATTTT,CSARMAGGQRPQHF
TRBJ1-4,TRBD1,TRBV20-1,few,TGCAGTGCAAGGGACTCCCAGGGGGGAGGCAGGAATTTT,CSARDSQGGGRNF
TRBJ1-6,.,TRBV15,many,TGTGCCACCAGCAGAGAGACAGGCCATTCACCCCTCCACTTT,CATSRETGHSPLHF
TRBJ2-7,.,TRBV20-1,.,TGCAGTGCTCCTGGCGGGACGGGACTCTCCTACGAGCAGTACTTC,CSAPGGTGLSYEQYF
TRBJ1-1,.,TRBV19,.,TGTGCCAGTAGTGGTAGGGTGTTAAACACTGAAGCTTTCTTT,CASSGRVLNTEAFF
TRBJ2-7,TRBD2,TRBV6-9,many,TGTGCCAGCAGTTACCCCGGGACTAGCGGGACTGAGCAGTACTTC,CASSYPGTSGTEQYF
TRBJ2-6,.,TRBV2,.,TGTGCCAGCAGAATAGGTGTGGGGGCCAACGTCCTGACTTTC,CASRIGVGANVLTF
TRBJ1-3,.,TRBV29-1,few,TGCAGCGTTGAGTCCGGGCAGGGCTTCAGTGGAAACACCATATATTTT,CSVESGQGFSGNTIYF
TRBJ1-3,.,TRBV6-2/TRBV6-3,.,TGTGCCAGCAGTTATGGGTATTACGCGAGCTCTGGAAACACCATATATTTT,CASSYGYYASSGNTIYF
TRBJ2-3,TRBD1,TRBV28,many,TGTGCCAGCAGTCAGGGGACAGGGGTTGTGAATACGCAGTATTTT,CASSQGTGVVNTQYF
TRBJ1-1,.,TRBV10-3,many,TGTGCCATCAGTGAGGGGTGGGCGGACACCGAAGCTTTCTTT,CAISEGWADTEAFF
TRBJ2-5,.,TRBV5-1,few,TGCGCCAGCAGCCCCCGGAGCCAAGAGACCCAGTACTTC,CASSPRSQETQYF
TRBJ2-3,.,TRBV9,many,TGTGCCAGCAACACGGGCGTGGTTAGTACAGATACGCAGTATTTT,CASNTGVVSTDTQYF
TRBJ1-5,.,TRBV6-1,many,TGTGCCACTCTCGACGGATACAATCAGCCCCAGCATTTT,CATLDGYNQPQHF
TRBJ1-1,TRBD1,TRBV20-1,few,TGCAGTGCTAGAAAGGACAGGGGGACTGAAGCTTTCTTT,CSARKDRGTEAFF
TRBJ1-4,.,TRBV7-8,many,TGTGCCAGCAGCTCGAGGACGGTGCGGGAACTGTTTTTT,CASSSRTVRELFF
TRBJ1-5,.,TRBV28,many,TGTGCCAGCAGCCTACCAACAGGGTCCAATCAGCCCCAGCATTTT,CASSLPTGSNQPQHF
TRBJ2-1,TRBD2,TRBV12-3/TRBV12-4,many,TGTGCCAGCAGTACCGACCGGGGACTAGCGGGAAGCGGTGAGCAGTTCTTC,CASSTDRGLAGSGEQFF
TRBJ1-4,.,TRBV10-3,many,TGTGCCGACCAGAAGGGAGAAAATGAAAAACTGTTTTTT,CADQKGENEKLFF
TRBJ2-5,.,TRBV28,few,TGTGCCAGCTTTGGGGTGGTTGGGACCCAGTACTTC,CASFGVVGTQYF
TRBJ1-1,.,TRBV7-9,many,TGTGCCAGCAGCTTAGAGAACAGGAACACTGAAGCTTTCTTT,CASSLENRNTEAFF
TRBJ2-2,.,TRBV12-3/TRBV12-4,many,TGTGCCAGCAGTACCCGGCTGGCCACCGGGGAGCTGTTTTTT,CASSTRLATGELFF
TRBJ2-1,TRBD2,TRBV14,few,TGTGCCAGCAGCCCCCTTAATAGCGGGGCGATGAATGAGCAGTTCTTC,CASSPLNSGAMNEQFF
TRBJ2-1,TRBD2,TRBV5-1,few,TGCGCCAGCAGCTCCAGACTAGCGGAAAATGAGCAGTTCTTC,CASSSRLAENEQFF
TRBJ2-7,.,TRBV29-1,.,TGCAGCGTCCCTGGCCCGAGGGACTCGGGCTCCTACGAGCAGTACTTC,CSVPGPRDSGSYEQYF
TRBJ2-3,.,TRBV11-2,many,TGTGCCAGCAGCTTAGGAAGATGGTCTGTTAGGACAGAACGCACAGATACGCAGTATTTT,CASSLGRWSVRTERTDTQYF
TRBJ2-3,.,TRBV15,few,TGTGCCACCAGGTACACAGGCTACACAGATACGCAGTATTTT,CATRYTGYTDTQYF
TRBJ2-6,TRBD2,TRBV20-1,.,TGCAGCGTTAGCGGGTTAAACTCTGGGGCCAACGTCCCGACTTTC,CSVSGLNSGANVPTF
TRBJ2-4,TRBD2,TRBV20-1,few,TGCAGTGCTAGGACTAGCGGGATAGCCAAAAACATTCAGTACTTC,CSARTSGIAKNIQYF
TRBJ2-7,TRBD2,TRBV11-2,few,TGTGCCAGCAGCTTAGATCGGACTAGCGCCTACGAGCAGTACTTC,CASSLDRTSAYEQYF
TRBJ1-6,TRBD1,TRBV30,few,TGTGCCTGGTGTGTGGAGGGACAGGGGAGTTCACCCCTCCACTTT,CAWCVEGQGSSPLHF
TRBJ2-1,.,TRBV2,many,TGTGCCAGCCATTCAACACGGTCCGATGAGCAGTTCTTC,CASHSTRSDEQFF
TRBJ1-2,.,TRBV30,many,TGTGCCTGGAGTCCGATCCAGGGGTTGGGTGGCTACACCTTC,CAWSPIQGLGGYTF
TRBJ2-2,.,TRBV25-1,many,TGTGCCAGCTCCCCCGGGGCACCCGGGGAGCTGTTTTTT,CASSPGAPGELFF